The text below deals with one T cell receptor (beta chain). The V gene lost 4 bases and the J gene lost 2 bases, with 14 bases spanning the gap. Germline V lookup: CDR1 SGHDT, CDR2 YYEEEE. The CDR3 is 15 amino acids. Genomic DNA (from each subset) was split evenly across several immunoSEQ plates. The data were produced by immunoSEQ multiplex PCR, yet TCRdb's version contains in-frame clones alone and is incomplete. The sample has about 490,000 clones; roughly 80% are singletons. This specimen comes from a study of shared clonotypes between healthy human individuals. About 100 million PBMCs supplied genomic DNA for unsorted samples.

The chain links TRBV5-6 to TRBJ2-3; D not resolved. The sequenced material came from PBMCs. This TCR was sampled from a woman between 40 and 55 years old in good health. Some clones in this sample may be carry-over from other donors' samples. CDR3 bases: TGTGCCAGCAGCCGGGTGGCGTTCAACACAGATACGCAGTATTTT. It specifies CASSRVAFNTDTQYF. The full variable domain, in which reference TRBV5-6 and TRBJ2-3 provide the parts outside the CDR3, is DAGVTQSPTHLIKTRGQQVTLRCSPKSGHDTVSWYQQALGQGPQFIFQYYEEEERQRGNFPDRFSGHQFPNYSSELNVNALLLGDSALYLCASSRVAFNTDTQYFGPGTRLTVL.